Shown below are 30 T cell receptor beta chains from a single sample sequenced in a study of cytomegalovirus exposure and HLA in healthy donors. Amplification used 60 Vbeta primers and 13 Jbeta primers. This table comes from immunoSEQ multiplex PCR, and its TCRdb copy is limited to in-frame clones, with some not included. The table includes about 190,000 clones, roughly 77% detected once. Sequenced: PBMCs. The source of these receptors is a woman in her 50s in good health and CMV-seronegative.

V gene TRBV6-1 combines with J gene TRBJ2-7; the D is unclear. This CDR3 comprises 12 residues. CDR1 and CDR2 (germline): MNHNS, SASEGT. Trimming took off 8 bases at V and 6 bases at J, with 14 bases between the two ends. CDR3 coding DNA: TGTGCCAGCCGAGACCCAACGGGCGAGCAGTACTTC. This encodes CASRDPTGEQYF.

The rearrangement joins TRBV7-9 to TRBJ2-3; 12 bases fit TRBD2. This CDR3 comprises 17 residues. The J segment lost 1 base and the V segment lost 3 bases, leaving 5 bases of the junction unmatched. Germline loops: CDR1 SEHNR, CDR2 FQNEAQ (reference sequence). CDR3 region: CASSFSSGRARTDTQYF. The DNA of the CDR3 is TGTGCCAGCAGCTTCTCTAGCGGGAGGGCCCGCACAGATACGCAGTATTTT.

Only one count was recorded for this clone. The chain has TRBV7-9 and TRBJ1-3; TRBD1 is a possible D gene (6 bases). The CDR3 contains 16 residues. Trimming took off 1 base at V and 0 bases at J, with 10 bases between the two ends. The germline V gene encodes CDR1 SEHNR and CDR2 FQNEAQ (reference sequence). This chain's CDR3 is CASSLGQAISGNTIYF. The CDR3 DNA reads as TGTGCCAGCAGCTTAGGACAGGCGATCTCTGGAAACACCATATATTTT.

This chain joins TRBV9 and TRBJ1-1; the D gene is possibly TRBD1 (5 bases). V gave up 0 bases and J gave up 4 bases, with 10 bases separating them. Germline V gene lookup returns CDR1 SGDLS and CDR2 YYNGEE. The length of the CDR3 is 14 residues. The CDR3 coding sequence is TGTGCCAGCAGCGTAGAGGGGTCCGGCACTGAAGCTTTCTTT. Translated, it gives CASSVEGSGTEAFF.

CDR3 amino acids: CASSPRQGKTGELFF. CDR3 sequence (DNA): TGTGCCAGCAGCCCCAGGCAGGGCAAGACCGGGGAGCTGTTTTTT. V gene TRBV7-2 combines with J gene TRBJ2-2, with TRBD1 as a possible D gene (5 bases). This CDR3 has 15 residues. Trimming pared 5 bases from V and 5 bases from J, leaving 15 bases between. Germline lookup yields CDR1 SGHTA and CDR2 FQGNSA.

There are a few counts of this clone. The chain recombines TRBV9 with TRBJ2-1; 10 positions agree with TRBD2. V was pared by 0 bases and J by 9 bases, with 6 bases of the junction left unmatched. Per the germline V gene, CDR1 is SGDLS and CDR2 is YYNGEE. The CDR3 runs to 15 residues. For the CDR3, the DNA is TGTGCCAGCAGCGTAGAAAGCGGGAGGGCCGTTGAGCAGTTCTTC. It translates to CASSVESGRAVEQFF. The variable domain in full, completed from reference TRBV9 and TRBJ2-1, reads DSGVTQTPKHLITATGQRVTLRCSPRSGDLSVYWYQQSLDQGLQFLIQYYNGEERAKGNILERFSAQQFPDLHSELNLSSLELGDSALYFCASSVESGRAVEQFFGPGTRLTVL.

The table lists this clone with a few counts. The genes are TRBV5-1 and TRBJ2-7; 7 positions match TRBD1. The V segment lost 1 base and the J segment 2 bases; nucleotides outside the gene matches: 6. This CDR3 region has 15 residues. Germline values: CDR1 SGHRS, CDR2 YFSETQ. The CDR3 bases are TGCGCCAGCAGCTTGATGGGACAGCCTACCTACGAGCAGTACTTC. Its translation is CASSLMGQPTYEQYF.

The CDR3 protein is CSAEGSTNEQYF. CDR3 DNA sequence: TGCAGCGCGGAGGGGTCGACGAACGAGCAGTACTTC. The chain combines TRBV29-1 with TRBJ2-5; a possible D gene is TRBD2 (6 bases). The DNA end favors TRBJ2-7, so the J call may be wrong. From germline, CDR1 is SQVTM and CDR2 ANQGSEA. The CDR3 consists of 12 residues.

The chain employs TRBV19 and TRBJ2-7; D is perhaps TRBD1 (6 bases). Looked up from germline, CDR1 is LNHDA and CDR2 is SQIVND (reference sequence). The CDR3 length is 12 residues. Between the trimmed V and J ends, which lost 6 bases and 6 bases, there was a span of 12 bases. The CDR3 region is CASSQNRVEQYF. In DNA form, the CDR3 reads TGTGCCAGTAGCCAAAACAGGGTCGAGCAGTACTTC.

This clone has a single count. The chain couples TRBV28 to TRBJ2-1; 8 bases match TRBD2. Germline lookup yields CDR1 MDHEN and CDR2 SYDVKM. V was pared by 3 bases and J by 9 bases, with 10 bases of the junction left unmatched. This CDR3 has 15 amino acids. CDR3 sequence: CASSFQLAGLSEQFF. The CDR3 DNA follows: TGTGCCAGCAGTTTCCAGCTAGCGGGCCTGTCTGAGCAGTTCTTC.

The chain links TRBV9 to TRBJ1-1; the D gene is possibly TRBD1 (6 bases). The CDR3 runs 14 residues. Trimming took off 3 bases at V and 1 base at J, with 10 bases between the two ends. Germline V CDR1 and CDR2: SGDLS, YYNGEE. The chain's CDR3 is CASSAGVGNTEAFF. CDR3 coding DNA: TGTGCCAGCAGCGCAGGGGTTGGGAACACTGAAGCTTTCTTT.

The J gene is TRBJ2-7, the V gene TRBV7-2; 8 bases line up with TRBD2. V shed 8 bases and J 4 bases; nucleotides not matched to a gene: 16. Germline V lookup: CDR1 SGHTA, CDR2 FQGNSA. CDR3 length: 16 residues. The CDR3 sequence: CASRPGPGLVVYEQYF. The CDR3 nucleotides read TGTGCCAGCCGCCCGGGGCCGGGACTAGTTGTTTACGAGCAGTACTTC.

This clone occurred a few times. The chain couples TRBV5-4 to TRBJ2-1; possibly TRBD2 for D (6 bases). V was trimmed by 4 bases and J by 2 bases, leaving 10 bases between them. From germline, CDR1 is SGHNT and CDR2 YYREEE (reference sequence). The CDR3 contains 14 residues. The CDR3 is CASSPPGAYNEQFF. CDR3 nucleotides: TGTGCCAGCAGCCCGCCGGGGGCCTACAATGAGCAGTTCTTC.

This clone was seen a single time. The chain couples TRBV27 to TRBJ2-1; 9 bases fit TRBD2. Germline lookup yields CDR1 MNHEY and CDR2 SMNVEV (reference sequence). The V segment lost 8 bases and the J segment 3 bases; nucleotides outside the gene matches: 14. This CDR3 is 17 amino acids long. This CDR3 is CASHLSLAGALYNEQFF. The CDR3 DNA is TGTGCCAGCCATCTTTCCTTAGCGGGAGCACTCTACAATGAGCAGTTCTTC.

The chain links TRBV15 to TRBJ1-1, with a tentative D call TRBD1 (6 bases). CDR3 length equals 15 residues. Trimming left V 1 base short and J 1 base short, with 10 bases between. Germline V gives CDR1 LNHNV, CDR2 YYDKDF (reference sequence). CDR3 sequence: CATSRVNRENTEAFF. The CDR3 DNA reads TGTGCCACCAGCAGAGTTAACAGGGAGAACACTGAAGCTTTCTTT.

Here the CDR3 DNA reads TGTGCCAGCAGCGTGGGCCAAACTGGCGTAAACACTGAAGCTTTCTTT. Its protein is CASSVGQTGVNTEAFF. This chain links TRBV9 with TRBJ1-1; D remains ambiguous. This CDR3 is 16 amino acids long. Germline values: CDR1 SGDLS, CDR2 YYNGEE. The V end lost 2 bases, the J end lost 2 bases, and 16 bases lay between the germline ends.

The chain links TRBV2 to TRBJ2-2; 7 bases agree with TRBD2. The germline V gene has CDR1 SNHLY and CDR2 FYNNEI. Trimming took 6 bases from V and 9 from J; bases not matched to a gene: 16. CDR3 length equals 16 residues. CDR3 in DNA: TGTGCCAGCAGGTCTACAGGAGGGCTGGGGACTAGGGAGCTGTTTTTT. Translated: CASRSTGGLGTRELFF.

The CDR3, as DNA: TGTGCCAGCAGTTATCCAGCGGGAGCGAACACCGGGGAGCTGTTTTTT. Its protein product is CASSYPAGANTGELFF. This chain connects TRBV6-5 to TRBJ2-2; TRBD2 agrees at 8 bases. The germline V gene has CDR1 MNHEY and CDR2 SVGAGI. The J segment lost 0 bases and the V segment lost 3 bases, leaving 3 bases of the junction unmatched. CDR3 length equals 16 residues.

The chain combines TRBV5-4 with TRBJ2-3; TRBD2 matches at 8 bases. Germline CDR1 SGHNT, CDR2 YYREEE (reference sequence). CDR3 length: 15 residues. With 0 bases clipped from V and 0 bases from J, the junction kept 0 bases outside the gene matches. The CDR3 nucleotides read TGTGCCAGCAGCTTGGGACTAGCGAGCACAGATACGCAGTATTTT. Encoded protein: CASSLGLASTDTQYF.

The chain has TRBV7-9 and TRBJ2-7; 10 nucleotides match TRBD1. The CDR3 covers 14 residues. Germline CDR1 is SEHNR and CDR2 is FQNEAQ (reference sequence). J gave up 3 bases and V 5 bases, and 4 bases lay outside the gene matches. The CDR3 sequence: CASSQTGGRYEQYF. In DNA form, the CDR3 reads TGTGCCAGCAGCCAGACAGGGGGCCGCTACGAGCAGTACTTC.

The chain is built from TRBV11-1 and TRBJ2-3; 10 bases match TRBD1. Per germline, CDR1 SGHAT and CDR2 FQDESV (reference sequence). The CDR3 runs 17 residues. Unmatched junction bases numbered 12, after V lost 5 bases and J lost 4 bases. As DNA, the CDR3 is TGTGCCAGCAGCCTCCGGGCTCCGGGACAGGGGTCAGATACGCAGTATTTT. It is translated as CASSLRAPGQGSDTQYF.

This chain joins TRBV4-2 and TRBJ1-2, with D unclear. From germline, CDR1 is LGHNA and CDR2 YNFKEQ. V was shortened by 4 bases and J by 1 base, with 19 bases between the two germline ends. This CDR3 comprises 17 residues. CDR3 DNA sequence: TGTGCCAGCAGCCCCCACGACCCGGGGTGGCTTAACTATGGCTACACCTTC. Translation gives CASSPHDPGWLNYGYTF.

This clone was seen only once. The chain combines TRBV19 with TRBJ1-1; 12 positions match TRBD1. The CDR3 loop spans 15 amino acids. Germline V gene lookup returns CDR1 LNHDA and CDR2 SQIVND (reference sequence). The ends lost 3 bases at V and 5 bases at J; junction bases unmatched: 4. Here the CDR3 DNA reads TGTGCCAGTAGTATGGGACAGGGGGCGTATACTGAAGCTTTCTTT. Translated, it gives CASSMGQGAYTEAFF.

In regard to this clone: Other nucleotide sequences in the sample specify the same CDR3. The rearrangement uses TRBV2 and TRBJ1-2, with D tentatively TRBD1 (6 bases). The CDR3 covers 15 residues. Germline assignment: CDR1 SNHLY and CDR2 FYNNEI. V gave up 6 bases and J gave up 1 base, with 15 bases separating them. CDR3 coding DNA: TGTGCCAGCAGGTTTAACGACAGGAGTAACTATGGCTACACCTTC. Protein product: CASRFNDRSNYGYTF.

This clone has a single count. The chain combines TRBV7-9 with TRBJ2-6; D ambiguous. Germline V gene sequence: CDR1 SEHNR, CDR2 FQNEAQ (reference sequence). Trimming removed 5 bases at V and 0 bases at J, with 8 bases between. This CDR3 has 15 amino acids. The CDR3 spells CASSLDISGANVLTF. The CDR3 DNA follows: TGTGCCAGCAGCCTTGACATCTCTGGGGCCAACGTCCTGACTTTC.

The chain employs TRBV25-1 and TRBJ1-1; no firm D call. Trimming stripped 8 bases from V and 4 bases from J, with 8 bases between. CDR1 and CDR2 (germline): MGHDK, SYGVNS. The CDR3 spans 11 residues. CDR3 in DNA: TGTGCCAGCTCGTGGAGCACTGAAGCTTTCTTT. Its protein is CASSWSTEAFF.

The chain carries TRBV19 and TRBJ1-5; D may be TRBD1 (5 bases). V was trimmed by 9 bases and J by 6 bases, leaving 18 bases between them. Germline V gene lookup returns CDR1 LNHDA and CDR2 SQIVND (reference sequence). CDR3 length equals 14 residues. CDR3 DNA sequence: TGTGCCAGCCGACGTCCAGGGTCGAGTCAGCCCCAGCATTTT. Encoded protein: CASRRPGSSQPQHF.

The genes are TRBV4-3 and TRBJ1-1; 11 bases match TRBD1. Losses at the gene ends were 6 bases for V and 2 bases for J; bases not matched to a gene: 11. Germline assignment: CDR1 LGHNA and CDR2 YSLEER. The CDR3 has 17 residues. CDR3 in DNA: TGCGCCAGCAGACGCCACCTCGGGACAGGGGGAAACACTGAAGCTTTCTTT. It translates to CASRRHLGTGGNTEAFF.

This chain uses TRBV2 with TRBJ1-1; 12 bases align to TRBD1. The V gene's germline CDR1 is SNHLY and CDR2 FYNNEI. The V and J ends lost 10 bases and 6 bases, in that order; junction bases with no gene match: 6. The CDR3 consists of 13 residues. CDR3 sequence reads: CATRDRGRAEAFF. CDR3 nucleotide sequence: TGTGCCACCCGGGACAGGGGGCGGGCTGAAGCTTTCTTT.

The CDR3 spells CASSLVPGLAGDTQYF. CDR3 bases: TGTGCCAGCAGCTTAGTCCCGGGACTAGCGGGAGATACGCAGTATTTT. The chain couples TRBV11-2 to TRBJ2-3, with 12 positions matching TRBD2. Trimming took 1 base from V and 5 from J; bases not matched to a gene: 4. Germline assignment: CDR1 SGHAT and CDR2 FQNNGV. This CDR3 is 16 amino acids long.